This TCR beta chain was observed in a study of T cells in localized non-small cell lung cancer. Study results and limitations: Median detection of top 100 tumor clones in adjacent lung was roughly 61 clones.

As for this clone: The antigen remains undetermined.

This CDR3 spans 15 amino acids. Germline V CDR1 and CDR2: WNHNN, SYGVQD (reference sequence). Trimming took 0 bases from V and 7 from J, leaving 16 bases between them. The assay was immunoSEQ multiplex PCR, and TCRdb's table has in-frame clones only and misses some. The data contain over 20,000 clones, 65% to 90% of them singletons. The chain links TRBV10-1 to TRBJ2-7; the D gene is possibly TRBD2 (5 bases). The sample here was peripheral blood, taken before any cancer treatment. The TCR was taken from a female donor over 55 with stage I lung adenocarcinoma. In DNA, the CDR3 is TGCGCCAGCAGTGAGTCTCGGCAGACTACGAGGGAGCAGTACTTC. It is translated as CASSESRQTTREQYF.